A selection of T cell receptor beta chains follows, all from one sample in a study of siplizumab effects on memory and regulatory T cells. The method was immunoSEQ multiplex PCR; TCRdb's version includes in-frame clones alone and lacks a portion of them. This table holds about 40,000 clones, roughly 90% found once. The specimen was naive CD4+ T cells sorted from blood. These receptors all stem from a human donor in good health. CDR3s include the opening cysteine and the closing phenylalanine or tryptophan. The order of the fields is clone size, V gene, D gene, J gene, CDR3 protein, CDR3 DNA. The D gene is left open where the match is weak. Size is omitted from some rows. Given values are once, few, many or a class for expanded clones.

clone size: -
V gene: TRBV4-1
D gene: TRBD2
J gene: TRBJ2-4
CDR3 protein: CASSLPLGTSGRGAKNIQYF
CDR3 DNA: TGCGCCAGCAGCCTCCCCCTCGGGACTAGCGGGAGGGGCGCCAAAAACATTCAGTACTTC

clone size: -
V gene: TRBV4-1
D gene: TRBD2
J gene: TRBJ2-3
CDR3 protein: CASSHSRGTSADTQYF
CDR3 DNA: TGCGCCAGCAGCCACTCCCGTGGGACTAGCGCGGATACGCAGTATTTT

clone size: -
V gene: TRBV9
D gene: -
J gene: TRBJ2-1
CDR3 protein: CASSFTGTEQFF
CDR3 DNA: TGTGCCAGCAGCTTCACCGGGACAGAGCAGTTCTTC

clone size: -
V gene: TRBV4-1
D gene: -
J gene: TRBJ1-5
CDR3 protein: CASSQGAGRGNQPQHF
CDR3 DNA: TGCGCCAGCAGCCAAGGAGCAGGTAGGGGAAATCAGCCCCAGCATTTT

clone size: few
V gene: TRBV9
D gene: -
J gene: TRBJ1-3
CDR3 protein: CASSVEVYGNTIYF
CDR3 DNA: TGTGCCAGCAGCGTAGAAGTTTATGGAAACACCATATATTTT

clone size: -
V gene: TRBV2
D gene: -
J gene: TRBJ1-1
CDR3 protein: CASAMNTEAFF
CDR3 DNA: TGTGCCAGCGCCATGAACACTGAAGCTTTCTTT

clone size: -
V gene: TRBV18
D gene: -
J gene: TRBJ2-3
CDR3 protein: CASSPPGGESQYF
CDR3 DNA: TGTGCCAGCTCACCACCGGGCGGGGAATCGCAGTATTTT

clone size: -
V gene: TRBV5-6
D gene: -
J gene: TRBJ2-3
CDR3 protein: CASSLFRVTDTQYF
CDR3 DNA: TGTGCCAGCAGCTTATTCAGGGTCACAGATACGCAGTATTTT

clone size: -
V gene: TRBV10-3
D gene: TRBD2
J gene: TRBJ2-5
CDR3 protein: CAISENSGGAGMETQYF
CDR3 DNA: TGTGCCATCAGTGAGAACAGCGGGGGGGCCGGGATGGAGACCCAGTACTTC

clone size: -
V gene: TRBV6-1
D gene: -
J gene: TRBJ2-7
CDR3 protein: CASSRDGTGYEQYF
CDR3 DNA: TGTGCCAGCAGCAGGGACGGGACGGGCTACGAGCAGTACTTC

clone size: -
V gene: TRBV2
D gene: -
J gene: TRBJ2-6
CDR3 protein: CASNGEPGANVLTF
CDR3 DNA: TGTGCCAGCAACGGCGAGCCTGGGGCCAACGTCCTGACTTTC

clone size: once
V gene: TRBV30
D gene: TRBD2
J gene: TRBJ2-3
CDR3 protein: CAWSLGLAGGRVTDTQYF
CDR3 DNA: TGTGCCTGGAGTTTAGGACTAGCGGGAGGGCGAGTCACAGATACGCAGTATTTT

clone size: -
V gene: TRBV7-9
D gene: -
J gene: TRBJ2-5
CDR3 protein: CASSLALRNQETQYF
CDR3 DNA: TGTGCCAGCAGCTTAGCGCTCAGAAACCAAGAGACCCAGTACTTC

clone size: -
V gene: TRBV5-1
D gene: TRBD1
J gene: TRBJ2-1
CDR3 protein: CASNGGGTGSNEQFF
CDR3 DNA: TGCGCCAGCAACGGAGGGGGGACAGGGTCCAATGAGCAGTTCTTC

clone size: -
V gene: TRBV2
D gene: TRBD1
J gene: TRBJ1-2
CDR3 protein: CASRTGGVSYTF
CDR3 DNA: TGTGCCAGCAGAACAGGGGGGGTAAGCTACACCTTC

clone size: -
V gene: TRBV11-2
D gene: -
J gene: TRBJ2-7
CDR3 protein: CASSPNSYEQYF
CDR3 DNA: TGTGCCAGCAGCCCGAACTCCTACGAGCAGTACTTC

clone size: few
V gene: TRBV14
D gene: -
J gene: TRBJ1-6
CDR3 protein: CASSQDRTNNSPLHF
CDR3 DNA: TGTGCCAGCAGCCAAGACAGAACCAATAATTCACCCCTCCACTTT